These 4 T cell receptor beta chains came from one sample sequenced in a study of T cells in tumors after PD-1 blockade (dated by TCRdb to between 2018 and 2021). The library came from the immunoSEQ multiplex PCR assay. This is the immuneACCESS table as TCRdb keeps it, with only in-frame sequences that have V and J called. A part of the clones is gone; compared with another copy, unresolved V genes explain less than half, and the rest is unexplained. The sample records 1,700 or so clones, roughly 77% of which are singletons. The leading ten clones occupy around 10% of the sample. Reading the label with the study, this specimen's time point is: after anti-PD-1 therapy. Source: tumor tissue, taken after anti-PD-1 treatment. The receptor set was obtained from a human donor with basal cell carcinoma.

V and J are TRBV19 and TRBJ2-5, with 7 bases aligning to TRBD1. This CDR3 is built from 15 residues. Germline CDR1 is LNHDA and CDR2 is SQIVND (reference sequence). The ends lost 5 bases at V and 5 bases at J; junction bases unmatched: 11. In nucleotides, the CDR3 is TGTGCCAGTAGTCCACAGGGGTGGTCGGGGGAGACCCAGTACTTC. Translating gives CASSPQGWSGETQYF. Full variable domain (rest looked up from reference TRBV19 and TRBJ2-5): DGGITQSPKYLFRKEGQNVTLSCEQNLNHDAMYWYRQDPGQGLRLIYYSQIVNDFQKGDIAEGYSVSREKKESFPLTVTSAQKNPTAFYLCASSPQGWSGETQYFGPGTRLLVL.

The genes are TRBV19 and TRBJ1-1; a possible D gene is TRBD1 (5 bases). V lost 7 bases, J lost 1 base, and 16 bases lay in between. This CDR3 contains 15 residues. Per germline, CDR1 LNHDA and CDR2 SQIVND (reference sequence). In DNA form, the CDR3 reads TGTGCCAGTACGCGTCCGGGACGGGGGAACACTGAAGCTTTCTTT. Translating gives CASTRPGRGNTEAFF.

V gene TRBV7-2 combines with J gene TRBJ1-2; TRBD1 matches 8 bases. After removal of 0 bases from V and 1 base from J, the junction contained 7 bases not matched to a gene. The CDR3 spans 17 residues. Germline V lookup: CDR1 SGHTA, CDR2 FQGNSA. As DNA, the CDR3 is TGTGCCAGCAGCTTAGCTCCCGGACAGGGAGGTAACTATGGCTACACCTTC. Translation gives CASSLAPGQGGNYGYTF.

This clone was found a few times. The J gene is TRBJ1-5, the V gene TRBV9, with TRBD1 matching 7 bases. V lost 3 bases to trimming and J lost 5 bases; unmatched junction nucleotides: 2. The V gene's germline CDR1 is SGDLS and CDR2 YYNGEE. The CDR3 loop spans 13 amino acids. The CDR3 reads CASSGQGDQPQHF. CDR3 in DNA: TGTGCCAGCAGCGGACAGGGTGATCAGCCCCAGCATTTT.